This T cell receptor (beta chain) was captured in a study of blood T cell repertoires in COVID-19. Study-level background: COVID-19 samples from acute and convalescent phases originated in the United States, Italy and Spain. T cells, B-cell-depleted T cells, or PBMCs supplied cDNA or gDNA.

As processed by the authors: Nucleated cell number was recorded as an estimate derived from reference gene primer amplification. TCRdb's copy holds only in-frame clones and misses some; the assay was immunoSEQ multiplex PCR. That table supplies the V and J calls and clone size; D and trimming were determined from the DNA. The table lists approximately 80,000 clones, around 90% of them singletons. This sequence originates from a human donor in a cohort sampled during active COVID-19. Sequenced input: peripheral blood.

The CDR3 nucleotides are TGTGCCTGGAGCCTCGGAGTCCTAGCGGGTCTCTACGAGCAGTACTTC. Translated: CAWSLGVLAGLYEQYF. The V gene is TRBV30, the J gene TRBJ2-7; TRBD2 matches at 8 bases. CDR3 length: 16 residues. V lost 3 bases to trimming and J lost 3 bases; unmatched junction nucleotides: 13. From germline, CDR1 is GTSNPN and CDR2 SVGIG (reference sequence).